What follows are 3 T cell receptor beta chains derived from one specimen sequenced in a study of Tregs in tolerant kidney transplant recipients. Libraries were prepared by immunoSEQ multiplex PCR; TCRdb keeps only in-frame clonotypes and omits some of them. The table shows under 100,000 clones, with approximately 90% occurring only once. Sequenced material: CD8+ T cells from blood. The receptors originated from a human donor in good health.

This rearrangement joins TRBV29-1 to TRBJ2-7; D remains unclear. V gave up 1 base and J gave up 3 bases, with 10 bases separating them. CDR1 is SQVTM and CDR2 is ANQGSEA in the germline V gene. This CDR3 spans 13 amino acids. CDR3 coding DNA: TGCAGCGTTGAAGGCCAGGATCACTACGAGCAGTACTTC. This codes for CSVEGQDHYEQYF.

The chain has TRBV9 and TRBJ2-3; D is unresolved. The V gene's germline CDR1 is SGDLS and CDR2 YYNGEE. This CDR3 has 15 amino acids. V was cut by 2 bases and J by 0 bases, with 10 bases left in between. CDR3 DNA sequence: TGTGCCAGCAGCGTTGTCGTCAGGAGCACAGATACGCAGTATTTT. Amino acids: CASSVVVRSTDTQYF.

A single count supports this clone. The chain has TRBV21-1 and TRBJ2-3; no check of the table's D call, TRBD2, against the DNA was made. TRBV21-1 is a pseudogene segment. The CDR3 runs to 19 residues. DNA for the CDR3: TGTGCCAGCAGCCTAAGACGGCGGAGGACTAGCGGGAGTACAGATACGCAGTATTTT. This encodes CASSLRRRRTSGSTDTQYF.